Listed below are T cell receptor beta chains from one sample, sequenced in a study of cytomegalovirus exposure and HLA in healthy donors. Method: immunoSEQ multiplex PCR; TCRdb's copy keeps in-frame clones and lacks some. The table lists about 100,000 clones, roughly three quarters of them singletons. The sequenced material came from PBMCs. The receptors shown here come from a woman aged 55 to 70 in good health and CMV-seropositive. Each CDR3 is given with its conserved first and last residue. Each record gives: J gene, clone size, V gene, D gene, CDR3 protein, CDR3 DNA. A D gene is named only where the DNA matches it firmly. Clone size is stated in some rows and not others, as once, few, many or a class when expanded.

TRBJ2-3,-,TRBV6-1,-,CASSVRDYTDTQYF,TGTGCCAGCAGTGTGCGGGATTACACAGATACGCAGTATTTT
TRBJ2-5,-,TRBV7-8,TRBD2,CASSVSGRLQETQYF,TGTGCCAGCAGCGTTAGCGGGAGGCTACAAGAGACCCAGTACTTC
TRBJ1-1,-,TRBV4-1,-,CASSQGGAPGMNTEAFF,TGCGCCAGCAGCCAAGGGGGCGCTCCGGGCATGAACACTGAAGCTTTCTTT
TRBJ2-1,-,TRBV7-9,-,CASSPPVDNEQFF,TGTGCCAGCAGCCCCCCGGTGGACAATGAGCAGTTCTTC
TRBJ2-7,-,TRBV5-1,TRBD1,CASSPGTGAYEQYF,TGCGCCAGCAGCCCGGGGACAGGGGCCTACGAGCAGTACTTC
TRBJ1-2,-,TRBV7-2,-,CASSRALYGYTF,TGTGCCAGCAGCCGCGCTCTTTATGGCTACACCTTC
TRBJ2-7,-,TRBV7-9,TRBD1,CSSSLTGGDEQYF,TGTTCCAGCAGCTTGACAGGGGGCGACGAGCAGTACTTC
TRBJ2-7,few,TRBV6-6,TRBD2,CASSHRGERSYEQYF,TGTGCCAGCAGCCATCGGGGGGAGAGGTCCTACGAGCAGTACTTC
TRBJ1-6,few,TRBV6-1,-,CASSTGYGVEGPLHF,TGTGCCAGCAGCACAGGGTATGGAGTTGAGGGACCCCTCCACTTT
TRBJ2-5,-,TRBV7-2,TRBD2,CASSLSHAGGQETQYF,TGTGCCAGCAGCTTAAGTCACGCGGGAGGGCAAGAGACCCAGTACTTC
TRBJ1-3,-,TRBV19,-,CATRTVRNTIYF,TGTGCCACCCGGACAGTCCGAAACACCATATATTTT
TRBJ1-5,-,TRBV9,-,CASSAGAGNSNQPQHF,TGTGCCAGCAGCGCCGGGGCGGGAAATAGCAATCAGCCCCAGCATTTT
TRBJ2-3,-,TRBV5-6,-,CASSLLENTDTQYF,TGTGCCAGCAGCTTACTCGAAAACACAGATACGCAGTATTTT
TRBJ2-7,-,TRBV10-2,TRBD1,CASATGGNYEQYF,TGCGCCAGCGCGACAGGGGGCAACTACGAGCAGTACTTC
TRBJ2-5,once,TRBV28,TRBD1,CASMSGGETQYF,TGTGCCAGCATGTCAGGGGGAGAGACCCAGTACTTC
TRBJ2-7,-,TRBV11-2,TRBD1,CASSLERQGAQYF,TGTGCCAGCAGCTTAGAACGACAGGGGGCGCAGTACTTC
TRBJ2-3,-,TRBV27,-,CASSSPRSVDTQYF,TGTGCCAGCAGTTCACCTAGGTCCGTGGATACGCAGTATTTT
TRBJ2-7,-,TRBV28,-,CASSFADLYEQYF,TGTGCCAGCAGTTTCGCAGATCTCTACGAGCAGTACTTC
TRBJ2-7,-,TRBV28,TRBD2,CASSGRLAGAYEQYF,TGTGCCAGCAGTGGCCGACTAGCGGGTGCCTACGAGCAGTACTTC
TRBJ2-7,-,TRBV4-2,TRBD2,CASSQDWAGALEQYF,TGTGCCAGCAGCCAAGACTGGGCGGGAGCTCTCGAGCAGTACTTC
TRBJ1-1,-,TRBV18,-,CASSATQNTEAFF,TGTGCCAGCTCAGCCACTCAGAACACTGAAGCTTTCTTT
TRBJ1-5,few,TRBV15,TRBD1,CATSRTETGAQPQHF,TGTGCCACCAGCAGAACAGAGACAGGGGCTCAGCCCCAGCATTTT
TRBJ2-1,-,TRBV18,-,CASWSPSYNEQFF,TGTGCCAGCTGGAGTCCCTCCTACAATGAGCAGTTCTTC
TRBJ2-7,-,TRBV27,-,CASSLRLGSYEQYF,TGTGCCAGCAGTTTGAGACTGGGCTCCTACGAGCAGTACTTC
TRBJ2-2,few,TRBV19,-,CASSILGPGNTGELFF,TGTGCCAGTAGTATATTAGGTCCAGGGAACACCGGGGAGCTGTTTTTT
TRBJ2-3,once,TRBV5-1,-,CASSPQDLTGRGKQYF,TGCGCCAGCAGCCCCCAAGATTTGACAGGCAGGGGAAAGCAGTATTTT
TRBJ2-1,-,TRBV7-3,TRBD2,CASSVTGGPYNEQFF,TGTGCCAGCAGCGTCACGGGAGGGCCTTACAATGAGCAGTTCTTC
TRBJ2-5,once,TRBV5-1,-,CASSSLFQETQYF,TGCGCCAGCAGTTCTCTTTTCCAAGAGACCCAGTACTTC
TRBJ1-1,-,TRBV6-7,TRBD1,CATTSSRDRGLNTEAFF,TGTGCCACAACCTCTTCCCGGGACAGGGGTCTGAACACTGAAGCTTTCTTT
TRBJ1-1,-,TRBV29-1,-,CSVNYMNTEAFF,TGCAGCGTGAATTACATGAACACTGAAGCTTTCTTT
TRBJ1-3,-,TRBV4-1,-,CASSQSQGYSRNTIYF,TGCGCCAGCAGCCAGAGCCAGGGATACAGCCGAAACACCATATATTTT
TRBJ2-5,once,TRBV6-1,TRBD1,CASSVGQGAVQETQYF,TGTGCCAGCAGTGTCGGACAGGGGGCGGTCCAGGAGACCCAGTACTTC
TRBJ2-1,-,TRBV15,TRBD1,CATSTEELGQGYNEQFF,TGTGCCACCAGCACCGAAGAGTTAGGACAGGGCTACAATGAGCAGTTCTTC
TRBJ2-1,-,TRBV5-4,TRBD2,CASSSMTSGRDLYNEQFF,TGTGCCAGCAGCTCGATGACTAGCGGGAGGGATTTATACAATGAGCAGTTCTTC
TRBJ2-7,-,TRBV18,TRBD1,CASSRQGDSYEQYF,TGTGCCAGCTCACGACAGGGCGACTCCTACGAGCAGTACTTC
TRBJ2-7,-,TRBV28,-,CASRTRPYEQYF,TGTGCCAGCAGGACAAGACCCTACGAGCAGTACTTC
TRBJ1-1,-,TRBV25-1,TRBD1,CASSAAGQGALTEAFF,TGTGCCAGCAGTGCGGCGGGACAGGGGGCACTCACTGAAGCTTTCTTT
TRBJ2-7,-,TRBV11-2,TRBD2,CASSQTSGRGEQYF,TGTGCCAGCAGCCAAACTAGCGGGAGAGGCGAGCAGTACTTC
TRBJ1-2,-,TRBV28,TRBD1,CASTLGQGNYGYTF,TGTGCCAGCACCTTGGGACAGGGGAACTATGGCTACACCTTC
TRBJ1-1,-,TRBV4-1,-,CASSQDPGLNTGAFF,TGCGCCAGCAGCCAAGACCCGGGACTGAACACTGGAGCTTTCTTT
TRBJ1-2,-,TRBV7-8,-,CASSLRTGNLYGYTF,TGTGCCAGCAGCTTACGTACAGGGAATCTATATGGCTACACCTTC
TRBJ2-1,once,TRBV5-1,TRBD2,CASSLSGTSGYNEQFF,TGCGCCAGCAGCTTGTCAGGGACTAGCGGGTACAATGAGCAGTTCTTC
TRBJ1-2,-,TRBV5-1,TRBD1,CASSSRDRVFGYTF,TGCGCCAGCAGCTCCCGGGACAGGGTGTTTGGCTACACCTTC
TRBJ2-7,-,TRBV18,TRBD2,CASSLAGGSSFSYEQYF,TGTGCCAGCTCGCTAGCGGGAGGCTCCTCCTTCTCCTACGAGCAGTACTTC
TRBJ1-5,-,TRBV28,TRBD1,CASGLDRANQPQHF,TGTGCCAGCGGTTTGGACAGGGCCAATCAGCCCCAGCATTTT
TRBJ1-2,-,TRBV6-5,-,CASRTTRTGPYGYTF,TGTGCCAGCAGGACAACAAGAACAGGGCCCTATGGCTACACCTTC
TRBJ2-7,-,TRBV28,TRBD1,CASSLRTGLTYEQYF,TGTGCCAGCAGTTTGAGGACAGGGCTAACCTACGAGCAGTACTTC
TRBJ1-5,few,TRBV2,-,CASGGGERQPQHF,TGTGCCAGCGGAGGGGGGGAGAGACAGCCCCAGCATTTT